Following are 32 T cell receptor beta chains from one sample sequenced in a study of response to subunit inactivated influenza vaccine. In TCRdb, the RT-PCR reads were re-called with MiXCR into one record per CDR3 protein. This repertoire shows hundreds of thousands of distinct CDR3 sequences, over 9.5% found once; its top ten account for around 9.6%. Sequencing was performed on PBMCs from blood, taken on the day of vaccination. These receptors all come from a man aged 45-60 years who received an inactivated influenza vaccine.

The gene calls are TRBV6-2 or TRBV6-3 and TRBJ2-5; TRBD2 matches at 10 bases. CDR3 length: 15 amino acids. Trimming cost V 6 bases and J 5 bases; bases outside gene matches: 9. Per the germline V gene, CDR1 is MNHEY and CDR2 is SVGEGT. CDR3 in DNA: TGTGCCAGCAGATCTAGCGGGGGCCGCAGGGAGACCCAGTACTTC. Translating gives CASRSSGGRRETQYF.

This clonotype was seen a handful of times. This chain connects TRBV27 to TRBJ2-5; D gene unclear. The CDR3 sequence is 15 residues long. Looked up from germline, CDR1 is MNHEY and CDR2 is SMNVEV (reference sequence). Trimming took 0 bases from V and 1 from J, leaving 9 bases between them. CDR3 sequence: CASSLSNWGQETQYF. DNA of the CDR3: TGTGCCAGCAGTTTATCGAACTGGGGCCAAGAGACCCAGTACTTC.

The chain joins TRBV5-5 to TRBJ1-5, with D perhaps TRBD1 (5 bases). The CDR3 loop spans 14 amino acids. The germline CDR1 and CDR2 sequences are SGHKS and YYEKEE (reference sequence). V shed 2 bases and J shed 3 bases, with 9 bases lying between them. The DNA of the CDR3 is TGTGCCAGCAGCTTCCCGGGGGTCAATCAGCCCCAGCATTTT. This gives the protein CASSFPGVNQPQHF.

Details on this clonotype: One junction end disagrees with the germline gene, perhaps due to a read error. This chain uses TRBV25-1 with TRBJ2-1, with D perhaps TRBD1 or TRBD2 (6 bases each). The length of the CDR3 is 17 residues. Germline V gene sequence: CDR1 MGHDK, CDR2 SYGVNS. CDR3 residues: CASRATGPRRGYNVQFF. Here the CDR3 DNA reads TGTGCCAGCAGAGCGACAGGACCCCGCCGGGGGTACAATGTGCAGTTCTTC.

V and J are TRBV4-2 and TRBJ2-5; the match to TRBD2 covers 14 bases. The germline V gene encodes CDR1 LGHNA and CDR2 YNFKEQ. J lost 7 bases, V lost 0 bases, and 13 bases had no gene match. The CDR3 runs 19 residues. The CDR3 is CASSQERRLAGGPAGTQYF. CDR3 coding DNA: TGTGCCAGCAGCCAAGAACGGCGACTAGCGGGAGGGCCCGCGGGGACCCAGTACTTC.

The CDR3 here is CASSQAVGLWDPNTEAFF. The CDR3 DNA sequence: TGTGCCAGCAGCCAAGCCGTAGGGTTATGGGACCCTAACACTGAAGCTTTCTTT. This chain connects TRBV4-2 to TRBJ1-1; a weak D match, TRBD1 (5 bases). CDR3 length: 18 amino acids. Deletions cut 1 base from V and 2 bases from J, with 20 bases between. Germline V gives CDR1 LGHNA, CDR2 YNFKEQ.

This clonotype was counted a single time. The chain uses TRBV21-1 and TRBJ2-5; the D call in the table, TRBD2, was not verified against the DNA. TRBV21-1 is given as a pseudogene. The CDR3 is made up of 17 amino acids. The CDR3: CASSKEASGRVQETQYF. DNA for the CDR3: TGTGCCAGCAGCAAAGAGGCTAGCGGGAGGGTCCAAGAGACCCAGTACTTC.

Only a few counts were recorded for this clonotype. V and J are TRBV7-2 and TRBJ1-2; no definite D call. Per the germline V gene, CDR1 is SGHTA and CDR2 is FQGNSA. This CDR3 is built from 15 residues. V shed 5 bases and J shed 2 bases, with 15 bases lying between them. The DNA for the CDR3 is TGTGCCAGCAGCCTCCGGAGAGGGCTCAACTATGGCTACACCTTC. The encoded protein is CASSLRRGLNYGYTF.

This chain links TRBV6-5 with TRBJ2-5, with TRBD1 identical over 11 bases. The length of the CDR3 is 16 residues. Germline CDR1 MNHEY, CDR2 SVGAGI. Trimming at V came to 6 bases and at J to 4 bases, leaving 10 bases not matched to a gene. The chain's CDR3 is CASRYGTGTGGETQYF. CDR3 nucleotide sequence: TGTGCCAGCAGATATGGGACCGGGACAGGGGGAGAGACCCAGTACTTC.

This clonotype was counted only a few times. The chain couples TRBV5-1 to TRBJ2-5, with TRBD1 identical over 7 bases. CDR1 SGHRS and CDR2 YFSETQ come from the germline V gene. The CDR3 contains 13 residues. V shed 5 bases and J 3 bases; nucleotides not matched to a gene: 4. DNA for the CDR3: TGCGCCAGCAGGGGGGACAGAAAAGAGACCCAGTACTTC. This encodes CASRGDRKETQYF.

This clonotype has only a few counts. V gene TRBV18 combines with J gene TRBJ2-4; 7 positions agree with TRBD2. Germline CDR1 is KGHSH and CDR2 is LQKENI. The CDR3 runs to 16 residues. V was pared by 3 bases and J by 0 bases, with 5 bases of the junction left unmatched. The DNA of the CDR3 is TGTGCCAGCTCACCTGCGGCGGGGGTAGCCAAAAACATTCAGTACTTC. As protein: CASSPAAGVAKNIQYF.

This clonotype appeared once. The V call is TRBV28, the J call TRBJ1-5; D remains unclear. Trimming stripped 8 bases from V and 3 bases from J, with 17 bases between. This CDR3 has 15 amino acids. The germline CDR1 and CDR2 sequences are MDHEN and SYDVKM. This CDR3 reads CASGRIRANNQPQHF. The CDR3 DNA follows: TGTGCCAGCGGACGGATAAGAGCAAACAATCAGCCCCAGCATTTT.

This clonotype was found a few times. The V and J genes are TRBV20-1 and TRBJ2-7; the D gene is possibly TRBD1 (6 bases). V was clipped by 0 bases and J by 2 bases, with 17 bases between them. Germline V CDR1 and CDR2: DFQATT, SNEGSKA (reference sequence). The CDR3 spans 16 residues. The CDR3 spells CSARDQRQGSTYEQYF. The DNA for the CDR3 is TGCAGTGCTAGAGATCAAAGGCAGGGGAGTACCTACGAGCAGTACTTC.

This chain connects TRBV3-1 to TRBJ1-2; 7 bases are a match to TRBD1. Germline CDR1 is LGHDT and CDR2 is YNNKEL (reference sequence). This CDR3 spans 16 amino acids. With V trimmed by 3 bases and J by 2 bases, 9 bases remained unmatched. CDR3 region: CASSQAQGVSNYGYTF. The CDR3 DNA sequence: TGTGCCAGCAGCCAGGCGCAGGGGGTTTCGAACTATGGCTACACCTTC.

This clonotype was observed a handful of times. The CDR3 sequence: CASSFSARGEQYF. In nucleotides, the CDR3 is TGTGCCAGCAGCTTTTCAGCTCGGGGCGAGCAGTACTTC. The chain has TRBV5-5 and TRBJ2-7, with D possibly TRBD2 on 5 matching bases. Between the trimmed V and J ends, which lost 2 bases and 6 bases, there was a span of 12 bases. Per the germline V gene, CDR1 is SGHKS and CDR2 is YYEKEE (reference sequence). CDR3 length equals 13 residues.

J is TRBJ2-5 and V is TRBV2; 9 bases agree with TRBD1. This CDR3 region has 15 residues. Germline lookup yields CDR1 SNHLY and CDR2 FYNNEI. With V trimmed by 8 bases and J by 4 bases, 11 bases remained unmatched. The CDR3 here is CASDDRGILVETQYF. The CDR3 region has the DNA TGTGCCAGCGACGACAGGGGGATCCTTGTAGAGACCCAGTACTTC.

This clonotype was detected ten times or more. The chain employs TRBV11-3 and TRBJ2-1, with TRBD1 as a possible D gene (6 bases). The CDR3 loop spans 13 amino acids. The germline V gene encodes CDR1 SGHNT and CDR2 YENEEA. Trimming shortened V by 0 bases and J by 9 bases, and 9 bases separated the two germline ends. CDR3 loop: CASSLDQGSEQFF. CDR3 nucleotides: TGTGCCAGCAGCTTAGATCAGGGGAGTGAGCAGTTCTTC.

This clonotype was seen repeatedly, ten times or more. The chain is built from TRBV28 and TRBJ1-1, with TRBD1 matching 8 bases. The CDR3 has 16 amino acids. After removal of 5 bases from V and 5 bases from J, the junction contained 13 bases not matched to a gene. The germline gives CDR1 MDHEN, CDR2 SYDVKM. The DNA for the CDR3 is TGTGCCAGCAGTCCCCATCACCAGGGGGCGCCGACTGAAGCTTTCTTT. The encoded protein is CASSPHHQGAPTEAFF.

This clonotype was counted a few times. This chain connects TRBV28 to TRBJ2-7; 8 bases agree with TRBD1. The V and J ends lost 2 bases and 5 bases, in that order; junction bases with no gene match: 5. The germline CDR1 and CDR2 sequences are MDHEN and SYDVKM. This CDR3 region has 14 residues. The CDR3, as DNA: TGTGCCAGCAGTTTAAGACAGGGGTTTAACGAGCAGTACTTC. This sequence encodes CASSLRQGFNEQYF. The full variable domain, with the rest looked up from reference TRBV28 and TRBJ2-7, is DVKVTQSSRYLVKRTGEKVFLECVQDMDHENMFWYRQDPGLGLRLIYFSYDVKMKEKGDIPEGYSVSREKKERFSLILESASTNQTSMYLCASSLRQGFNEQYFGPGTRLTVT.

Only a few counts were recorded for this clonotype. The CDR3, as DNA: TGTGCCAGCAGCTTAGTTTCTAGCGGGGGAGCAGGGGCCCAGTACTTC. This translates into CASSLVSSGGAGAQYF. The chain uses TRBV7-2 and TRBJ2-5, with 10 bases lining up with TRBD2. Germline CDR1 reads SGHTA; CDR2 reads FQGNSA. V lost 1 base and J lost 9; bases outside the gene matches: 11. The CDR3 is 16 amino acids.

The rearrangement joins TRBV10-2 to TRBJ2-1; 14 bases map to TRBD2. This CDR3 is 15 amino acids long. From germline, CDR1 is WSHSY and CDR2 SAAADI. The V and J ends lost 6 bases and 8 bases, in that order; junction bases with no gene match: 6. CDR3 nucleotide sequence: TGCGCCAGCAGGGGGACTAGCGGGGGACTTGATGAGCAGTTCTTC. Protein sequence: CASRGTSGGLDEQFF.

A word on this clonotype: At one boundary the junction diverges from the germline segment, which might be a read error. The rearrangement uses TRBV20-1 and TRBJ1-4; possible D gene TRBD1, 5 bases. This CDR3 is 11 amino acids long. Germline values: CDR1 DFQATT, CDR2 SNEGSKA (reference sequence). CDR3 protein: CSAQGPLGLHF. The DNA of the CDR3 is TGCAGTGCCCAGGGACCTTTGGGACTGCATTTT.

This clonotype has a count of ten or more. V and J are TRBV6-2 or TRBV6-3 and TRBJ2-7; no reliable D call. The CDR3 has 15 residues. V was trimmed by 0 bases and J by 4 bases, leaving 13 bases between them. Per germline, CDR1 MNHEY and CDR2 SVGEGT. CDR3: CASSYSRTGTYEQYF. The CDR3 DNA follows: TGTGCCAGCAGTTACTCGAGGACGGGTACATACGAGCAGTACTTC.

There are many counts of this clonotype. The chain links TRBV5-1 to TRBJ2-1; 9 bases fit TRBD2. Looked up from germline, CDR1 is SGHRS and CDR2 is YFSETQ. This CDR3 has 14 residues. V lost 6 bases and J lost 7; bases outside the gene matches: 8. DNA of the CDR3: TGCGCCAGCACACCGGGACTAGCCGTTAATGAGCAGTTCTTC. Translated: CASTPGLAVNEQFF.

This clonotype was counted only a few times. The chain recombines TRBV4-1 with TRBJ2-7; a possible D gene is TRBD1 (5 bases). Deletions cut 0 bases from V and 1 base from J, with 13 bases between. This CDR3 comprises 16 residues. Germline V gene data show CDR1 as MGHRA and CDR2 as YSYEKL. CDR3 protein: CASSQEQVGFSYEQYF. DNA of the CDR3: TGCGCCAGCAGCCAAGAACAGGTCGGTTTTTCCTACGAGCAGTACTTC.

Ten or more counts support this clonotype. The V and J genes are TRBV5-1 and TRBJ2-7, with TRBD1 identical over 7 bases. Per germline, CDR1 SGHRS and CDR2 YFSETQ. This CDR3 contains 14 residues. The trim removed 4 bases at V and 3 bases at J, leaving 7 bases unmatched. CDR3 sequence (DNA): TGCGCCAGCAGCCCGCCGGGACAGAACTACGAGCAGTACTTC. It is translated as CASSPPGQNYEQYF.

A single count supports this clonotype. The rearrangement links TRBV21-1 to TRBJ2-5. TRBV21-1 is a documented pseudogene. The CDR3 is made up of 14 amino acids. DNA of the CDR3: TGTGCCAGCAGCAAAGTTCGCGGCTGTTGGACCCAGTACTTC. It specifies CASSKVRGCWTQYF.

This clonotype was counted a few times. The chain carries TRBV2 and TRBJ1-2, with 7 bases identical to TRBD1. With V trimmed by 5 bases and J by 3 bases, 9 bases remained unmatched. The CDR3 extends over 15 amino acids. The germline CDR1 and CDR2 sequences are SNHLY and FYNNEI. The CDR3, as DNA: TGTGCCAGCAGTTACCGGGACAGATACCACTATGGCTACACCTTC. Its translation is CASSYRDRYHYGYTF.

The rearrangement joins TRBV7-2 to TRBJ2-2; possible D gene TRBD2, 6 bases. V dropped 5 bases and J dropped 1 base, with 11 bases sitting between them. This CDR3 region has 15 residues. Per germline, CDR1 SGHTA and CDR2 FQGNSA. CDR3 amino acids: CASSLKAGNTGELFF. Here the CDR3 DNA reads TGTGCCAGCAGCCTCAAAGCGGGGAACACCGGGGAGCTGTTTTTT. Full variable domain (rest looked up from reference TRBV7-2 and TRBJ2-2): GAGVSQSPSNKVTEKGKDVELRCDPISGHTALYWYRQSLGQGLEFLIYFQGNSAPDKSGLPSDRFSAERTGGSVSTLTIQRTQQEDSAVYLCASSLKAGNTGELFFGEGSRLTVL.

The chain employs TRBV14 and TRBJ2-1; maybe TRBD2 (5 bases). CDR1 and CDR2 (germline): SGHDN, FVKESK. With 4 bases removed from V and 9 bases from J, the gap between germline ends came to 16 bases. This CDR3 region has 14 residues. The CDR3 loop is CASSLGLPAGEQFF. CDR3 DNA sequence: TGTGCCAGCAGCCTCGGGCTTCCGGCGGGTGAGCAGTTCTTC. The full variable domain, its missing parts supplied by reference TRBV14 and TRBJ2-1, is EAGVTQFPSHSVIEKGQTVTLRCDPISGHDNLYWYRRVMGKEIKFLLHFVKESKQDESGMPNNRFLAERTGGTYSTLKVQPAELEDSGVYFCASSLGLPAGEQFFGPGTRLTVL.

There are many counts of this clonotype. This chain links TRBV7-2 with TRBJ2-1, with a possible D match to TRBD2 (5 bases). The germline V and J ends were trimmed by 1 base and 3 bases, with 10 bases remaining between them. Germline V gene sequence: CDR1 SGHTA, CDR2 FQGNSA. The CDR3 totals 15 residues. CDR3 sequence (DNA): TGTGCCAGCAGCTTAGAAACCGGGGTCTACAATGAGCAGTTCTTC. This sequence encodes CASSLETGVYNEQFF. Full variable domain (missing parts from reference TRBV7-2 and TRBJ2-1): GAGVSQSPSNKVTEKGKDVELRCDPISGHTALYWYRQSLGQGLEFLIYFQGNSAPDKSGLPSDRFSAERTGGSVSTLTIQRTQQEDSAVYLCASSLETGVYNEQFFGPGTRLTVL.

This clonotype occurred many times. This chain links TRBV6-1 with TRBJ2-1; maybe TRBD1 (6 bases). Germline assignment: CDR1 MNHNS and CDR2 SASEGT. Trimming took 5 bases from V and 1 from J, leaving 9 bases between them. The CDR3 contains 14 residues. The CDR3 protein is CASSRDRSYNEQFF. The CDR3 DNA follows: TGTGCCAGCAGTCGCGACAGGTCCTACAATGAGCAGTTCTTC.